This TCR beta chain was observed in a study of blood T cells in healthy people across ages. CDR1 and CDR2 (germline): SGHRS, YFSETQ. The CDR3 contains 17 residues. A second PCR, run for roughly 7 to 12 cycles, used a sample-barcoded 5' primer plus a J-beta primer mix. TCRdb itself ran the 5' RACE reads through MiXCR, one entry per CDR3 protein. In the table there are around 620,000 distinct CDR3 sequences, 27% of which are singletons. In regard to this clonotype: A read error may account for a junction end that differs from germline.

The TCR sequence derives from a woman aged 65 to 85 in good health. The chain recombines TRBV5-1 with TRBJ2-2; a weak D match, TRBD2 (7 bases). The sample taken for sequencing was blood. The CDR3 spells CASSLPRGGLNTGELFF. CDR3 coding DNA: TGTGCCAGCAGCTTACCCAGGGGAGGGCTGAACACCGGGGAGCTGTTTTTT.